These T cell receptor beta chains were read from a single sample in a study of cytomegalovirus exposure and HLA in healthy donors. Profiling relied on immunoSEQ multiplex PCR, and the TCRdb table lists in-frame clones only, not all of them. The repertoire holds approximately 190,000 clones, about 83% seen once, with 1.5% to 2% in the top ten. The material sequenced was PBMCs. Receptors originate from a man aged 35-49 years in good health and CMV-seropositive. The conserved cysteine and the conserved F or W are not part of the CDR3 here.

CDR3 protein: AWGASGSYEQY
J gene: TRBJ2-7
V gene: TRBV30

CDR3 protein: AISDPGGADGYT
J gene: TRBJ1-2
V gene: TRBV10-3

CDR3 protein: AIRITENTGELF
J gene: TRBJ2-2
V gene: TRBV10-3

CDR3 protein: ASARVGGNTGELF
J gene: TRBJ2-2
V gene: TRBV7-9

CDR3 protein: ASSVDTVSYGYT
J gene: TRBJ1-2
V gene: TRBV9

CDR3 protein: ASSELDRGLTEAF
J gene: TRBJ1-1
V gene: TRBV10-1

CDR3 protein: ASSQDALSGNTIY
J gene: TRBJ1-3
V gene: TRBV4-1

CDR3 protein: ASSADRNTEAF
J gene: TRBJ1-1
V gene: TRBV7-2

CDR3 protein: ASSPRGGDYGYT
J gene: TRBJ1-2
V gene: TRBV7-9

CDR3 protein: ASSLTGATNEQF
J gene: TRBJ2-1
V gene: TRBV7-2

CDR3 protein: ASRGNRNTGELF
J gene: TRBJ2-2
V gene: TRBV5-1

CDR3 protein: ASSWGTGSF
J gene: TRBJ2-7
V gene: TRBV6-6

CDR3 protein: AISESVGDGYT
J gene: TRBJ1-2
V gene: TRBV10-3

CDR3 protein: ASSSGGETQY
J gene: TRBJ2-5
V gene: TRBV19

CDR3 protein: ASTGNYGYT
J gene: TRBJ1-2
V gene: TRBV19

CDR3 protein: ASSAPGTGSYT
J gene: TRBJ1-2
V gene: TRBV7-9

CDR3 protein: ASSYSQQTGAF
J gene: TRBJ1-1
V gene: TRBV6-5

CDR3 protein: AWSPRGYEQY
J gene: TRBJ2-7
V gene: TRBV30

CDR3 protein: SARDSYNEQF
J gene: TRBJ2-1
V gene: TRBV29-1

CDR3 protein: ASRPEVGETQY
J gene: TRBJ2-5
V gene: TRBV6-6

CDR3 protein: ASSGISRGAAGKH
J gene: TRBJ2-7
V gene: TRBV2

CDR3 protein: ASSIGLAGAQTAYEQY
J gene: TRBJ2-7
V gene: TRBV5-6

CDR3 protein: ASSEGQAEETQY
J gene: TRBJ2-5
V gene: TRBV9

CDR3 protein: ASSLGQGSGEAF
J gene: TRBJ1-1
V gene: TRBV28

CDR3 protein: ASSVDGDPYEQY
J gene: TRBJ2-7
V gene: TRBV9

CDR3 protein: ATSSRGTDTQY
J gene: TRBJ2-3
V gene: TRBV15

CDR3 protein: ASSFSKTGGGYSGANVLT
J gene: TRBJ2-6
V gene: TRBV28

CDR3 protein: ASSRGSGQGYNEQF
J gene: TRBJ2-1
V gene: TRBV5-1

CDR3 protein: ASSEVGTSRSYEQY
J gene: TRBJ2-7
V gene: TRBV6-1

CDR3 protein: ASSLRQAVIPLH
J gene: TRBJ1-6
V gene: TRBV28

CDR3 protein: ASSLWRTGSYGYT
J gene: TRBJ1-2
V gene: TRBV5-1

CDR3 protein: ASSGTYEQY
J gene: TRBJ2-7
V gene: TRBV28

CDR3 protein: ASSLDSETDTQY
J gene: TRBJ2-3
V gene: TRBV5-1

CDR3 protein: ASSQPGQGRYEQY
J gene: TRBJ2-7
V gene: TRBV2

CDR3 protein: ASSPLQGKNTEAF
J gene: TRBJ1-1
V gene: TRBV7-9

CDR3 protein: ASSLEGGGGPYEQY
J gene: TRBJ2-7
V gene: TRBV5-5

CDR3 protein: ASSLTSGRALDTGELF
J gene: TRBJ2-2
V gene: TRBV7-2

CDR3 protein: ASSPLPGQGGPEAF
J gene: TRBJ1-1
V gene: TRBV6-6

CDR3 protein: ASSDPGQGTEKLF
J gene: TRBJ1-4
V gene: TRBV19

CDR3 protein: ASSALAGSYEQY
J gene: TRBJ2-7
V gene: TRBV6-1

CDR3 protein: ASSSYTNRGTEAF
J gene: TRBJ1-1
V gene: TRBV27

CDR3 protein: ANLFPGGRGDEQF
J gene: TRBJ2-1
V gene: TRBV23-1

CDR3 protein: ASSLGSPSGSVNIQY
J gene: TRBJ2-4
V gene: TRBV5-4

CDR3 protein: ATSKFRDTNEKLF
J gene: TRBJ1-4
V gene: TRBV15

CDR3 protein: ASSLTSGRNEQY
J gene: TRBJ2-7
V gene: TRBV5-1

CDR3 protein: ASSLGGTHPYEQY
J gene: TRBJ2-7
V gene: TRBV5-6

CDR3 protein: ASSLVARGEQY
J gene: TRBJ2-7
V gene: TRBV7-8

CDR3 protein: ASRTGQVYSNQPQH
J gene: TRBJ1-5
V gene: TRBV19

CDR3 protein: ASIRDTEAF
J gene: TRBJ1-1
V gene: TRBV2